Presented here are 27 T cell receptor beta chains from one specimen sequenced in a study of T-cell reconstitution after alpha-beta-depleted transplantation in children. Preparing the TCRbeta library involved the use of unique molecular identifiers. TCRdb reprocessed the PCR reads via MiXCR and lists one record per CDR3 protein. Here the sample spans approximately 520,000 distinct CDR3 sequences, about 10% being singletons. Specimen: PBMCs, mostly from graft donor cells, collected 180 days after TCRalphabeta/CD19-depleted stem cell transplant. These receptors were collected from a female patient under 10 years old who had a stem cell transplant for aplastic anemia, so the T cells may come from the graft donor.

This clonotype was seen a handful of times. V gene TRBV6-1 combines with J gene TRBJ2-5; D remains ambiguous. The CDR3 runs to 13 residues. V shed 2 bases and J shed 1 base, with 5 bases lying between them. Germline CDR1 and CDR2: MNHNS and SASEGT. The CDR3 DNA reads TGTGCCAGCAGTGAACGACTCCAAGAGACCCAGTACTTC. Its translation: CASSERLQETQYF.

With regard to this clonotype: Since a much larger clone is just one base distant, this may be a read error. The missing conserved phenylalanine or tryptophan at the end of this CDR3 makes a read error likely. This rearrangement joins TRBV12-3 or TRBV12-4 to TRBJ2-7; 8 bases align to TRBD1. The CDR3 sequence is 14 residues long. Germline trimming cut 5 bases from V and 5 bases from J; bases unmatched to any gene: 8. The CDR3 is CASSLGTGRHEQYI. The CDR3 coding sequence is TGTGCCAGCAGTCTAGGGACAGGAAGGCACGAGCAGTACATC.

This clonotype has a handful of counts. The chain uses TRBV28 and TRBJ1-3, with D uncertain. The germline V and J ends were trimmed by 5 bases and 0 bases, with 11 bases remaining between them. Germline CDR1 reads MDHEN; CDR2 reads SYDVKM. CDR3 size: 15 residues. The CDR3 loop reads CASSPRKPSGNTIYF. The CDR3 DNA follows: TGTGCCAGCAGTCCCCGTAAGCCCTCTGGAAACACCATATATTTT.

A few counts support this clonotype. The J gene is TRBJ1-1, the V gene TRBV27, with D perhaps matching TRBD1 (6 bases). Germline V gene lookup returns CDR1 MNHEY and CDR2 SMNVEV (reference sequence). The length of the CDR3 is 13 residues. The V end was cut by 5 bases, the J end by 4 bases, with 11 bases between. CDR3 nucleotide sequence: TGTGCCAGCAGTGTCCGGGGGGCCACTGAAGCTTTCTTT. This gives the protein CASSVRGATEAFF.

Turning to this clonotype: A much bigger clone sits one base away, suggesting this may be a read error. The rearrangement links TRBV11-1 to TRBJ2-1, with D tentatively TRBD1 or TRBD2 (5 bases each). Judging by the DNA end, TRBJ2-7 fits better; the J call may be wrong. The CDR3 runs to 14 residues. CDR1 SGHAT and CDR2 FQDESV come from the germline V gene (reference sequence). As DNA, the CDR3 is TGTGCCAGCAGCCCGTCCGGGACGTTCAATGAGCAGTACTTC. Protein: CASSPSGTFNEQYF.

The V call is TRBV30, the J call TRBJ2-1, with D maybe TRBD2 (5 bases). CDR3 length: 11 amino acids. Germline values: CDR1 GTSNPN, CDR2 SVGIG (reference sequence). V gave up 0 bases and J gave up 9 bases, with 6 bases separating them. Written as DNA, the CDR3 is TGTGCCTGGAGTGTGGCGGGTGAGCAGTTCTTC. Amino acids: CAWSVAGEQFF.

This clonotype has just a few counts. The chain has TRBV5-1 and TRBJ2-7, with 12 nucleotides matching TRBD2. Germline V gene data show CDR1 as SGHRS and CDR2 as YFSETQ. Unmatched junction bases numbered 6, after V lost 4 bases and J lost 4 bases. This CDR3 comprises 15 residues. DNA for the CDR3: TGCGCCAGCAGCATAGGACTAGCGGGACCATACGAGCAGTACGTC. Its protein product is CASSIGLAGPYEQYV.

V usage is TRBV20-1 and J usage is TRBJ2-1; 10 nucleotides align to TRBD1. Germline lookup yields CDR1 DFQATT and CDR2 SNEGSKA (reference sequence). With 5 bases clipped from V and 5 bases from J, the junction kept 9 bases outside the gene matches. The CDR3 has 15 amino acids. CDR3 in DNA: TGCAGTGCTTATGAGGAGGACAGGGGGGACAATGAGCAGTTCTTC. It translates to CSAYEEDRGDNEQFF.

Only a few counts were recorded for this clonotype. The genes are TRBV4-3 and TRBJ1-1, with unresolved D. CDR3 length equals 12 residues. Germline V gives CDR1 LGHNA, CDR2 YSLEER. V shed 5 bases and J shed 6 bases, with 10 bases lying between them. CDR3: CASSWVGAEAFF. The CDR3, as DNA: TGCGCCAGCAGCTGGGTGGGTGCTGAAGCTTTCTTT.

This clonotype was seen a handful of times. This chain uses TRBV4-1 with TRBJ2-5; possibly TRBD2 for D (8 bases). Germline V lookup: CDR1 MGHRA, CDR2 YSYEKL. This CDR3 is built from 19 residues. The V and J ends lost 0 bases and 4 bases respectively, with 24 bases between them. CDR3 protein: CASSQDRGRSGERGETQYF. In DNA, the CDR3 is TGCGCCAGCAGCCAAGATAGGGGGCGTAGCGGGGAGAGGGGAGAGACCCAGTACTTC.

The V call is TRBV5-6, the J call TRBJ2-2; D uncertain. The germline V gene encodes CDR1 SGHDT and CDR2 YYEEEE. V lost 5 bases and J lost 6, with 8 bases in between. The CDR3 extends over 12 amino acids. CDR3 in DNA: TGTGCCAGCAGGGTACCTCCCGGGGAGCTGTTTTTT. Amino acids: CASRVPPGELFF.

This clonotype was seen a handful of times. V is TRBV5-1 and J is TRBJ1-5, with D hard to call. Germline V lookup: CDR1 SGHRS, CDR2 YFSETQ. The CDR3 consists of 14 residues. The germline V and J ends were trimmed by 4 bases and 6 bases, with 14 bases remaining between them. The CDR3 nucleotides are TGCGCCAGCAGCCCCGGTGGGGTGGGTCAGCCCCAGCATTTT. Translating it yields CASSPGGVGQPQHF. Based on the CDR3 plus reference TRBV5-1 and TRBJ1-5, the full variable domain is KAGVTQTPRYLIKTRGQQVTLSCSPISGHRSVSWYQQTPGQGLQFLFEYFSETQRNKGNFPGRFSGRQFSNSRSEMNVSTLELGDSALYLCASSPGGVGQPQHFGDGTRLSIL.

The sample holds a few counts of this clonotype. The chain carries TRBV20-1 and TRBJ1-5; maybe TRBD1 (5 bases). The CDR3 runs 16 residues. Trimming shortened V by 6 bases and J by 3 bases, and 21 bases separated the two germline ends. The V gene's germline CDR1 is DFQATT and CDR2 SNEGSKA (reference sequence). The CDR3 nucleotides read TGCAGTGCCCGGAGGCGGGCGGGGCTTGCCAATCAGCCCCAGCATTTT. Translated, it gives CSARRRAGLANQPQHF.

This clonotype was seen many times. The CDR3 DNA reads as TGCGCCAGCAGCCAAAACCCAGGACTCTCCTTCGGGGCCAACGTCCTGACTTTC. It translates to CASSQNPGLSFGANVLTF. V gene TRBV4-3 combines with J gene TRBJ2-6, with a tentative D call TRBD2 (5 bases). The CDR3 loop spans 18 amino acids. Looked up from germline, CDR1 is LGHNA and CDR2 is YSLEER. V shed 2 bases and J shed 4 bases, with 18 bases lying between them.

This clonotype was observed a few times. CDR3 region: CASSHGLTYEQYF. CDR3 in DNA: TGTGCCAGCAGCCACGGTCTAACTTACGAGCAGTACTTC. This chain links TRBV7-9 with TRBJ2-7; no clear D gene. The CDR3 is 13 residues long. Trimming shortened V by 5 bases and J by 4 bases, and 12 bases separated the two germline ends. CDR1 is SEHNR, CDR2 FQNEAQ, per germline (reference sequence).

The chain is built from TRBV27 and TRBJ2-2; either TRBD1 or TRBD2 may fit D (5 bases each). Trimming shortened V by 5 bases and J by 3 bases, and 16 bases separated the two germline ends. Germline assignment: CDR1 MNHEY and CDR2 SMNVEV (reference sequence). The CDR3 is made up of 16 amino acids. The CDR3 sequence: CASSPLPGTYTGELFF. CDR3 DNA sequence: TGTGCCAGCAGTCCGCTTCCCGGGACCTACACCGGGGAGCTGTTTTTT.

This clonotype appeared a few times. The rearrangement uses TRBV4-2 and TRBJ2-4; D may be TRBD1 (5 bases). Deletions cut 1 base from V and 1 base from J, with 11 bases between. The germline V gene has CDR1 LGHNA and CDR2 YNFKEQ. The CDR3 length is 16 residues. Written as DNA, the CDR3 is TGTGCCAGCAGCCAAGTCTCAGGGATGGCCAAAAACATTCAGTACTTC. Protein sequence: CASSQVSGMAKNIQYF.

This clonotype was seen only a few times. The chain couples TRBV20-1 to TRBJ2-1; 12 positions agree with TRBD2. Looked up from germline, CDR1 is DFQATT and CDR2 is SNEGSKA (reference sequence). The length of the CDR3 is 18 residues. The V and J ends lost 3 bases and 0 bases, in that order; junction bases with no gene match: 9. CDR3 in DNA: TGCAGTGCTAGGGCACTAGCGGGAGGCACCAGCTCCTACAATGAGCAGTTCTTC. Its translation is CSARALAGGTSSYNEQFF.

The V gene is TRBV21-1, the J gene TRBJ2-3; the table's D call of TRBD1 was not tested on the DNA. TRBV21-1 is a recognized pseudogene. The CDR3 sequence is 15 residues long. The CDR3 protein is CASSKMGQATDTQYF. Written as DNA, the CDR3 is TGTGCCAGCAGCAAGATGGGTCAGGCCACAGATACGCAGTATTTT.

This clonotype has just a few counts. The V gene is TRBV7-2, the J gene TRBJ2-1; D is possibly TRBD1 (5 bases). V shed 3 bases and J shed 8 bases, with 20 bases lying between them. The CDR3 has 16 amino acids. Germline V gene sequence: CDR1 SGHTA, CDR2 FQGNSA. The CDR3, as DNA: TGTGCCAGCAGCTTGGAAAGGCAGGGCCGGCGTCATGAGCAGTTCTTC. Encoded protein: CASSLERQGRRHEQFF. Full variable domain (rest looked up from reference TRBV7-2 and TRBJ2-1): GAGVSQSPSNKVTEKGKDVELRCDPISGHTALYWYRQSLGQGLEFLIYFQGNSAPDKSGLPSDRFSAERTGGSVSTLTIQRTQQEDSAVYLCASSLERQGRRHEQFFGPGTRLTVL.

This clonotype was seen more than once but under ten times. In DNA, the CDR3 is TGTGCCAGCAGTCGTCCCGGGACAGGGGTTGGTGGCTACACCTTC. Translating gives CASSRPGTGVGGYTF. This rearrangement joins TRBV7-2 to TRBJ1-2; 10 nucleotides match TRBD1. Germline V lookup: CDR1 SGHTA, CDR2 FQGNSA. The CDR3 is made up of 15 amino acids. V lost 6 bases, J lost 7 bases, and 11 bases stayed unmatched. The whole variable domain, filled in from reference TRBV7-2 and TRBJ1-2, reads GAGVSQSPSNKVTEKGKDVELRCDPISGHTALYWYRQSLGQGLEFLIYFQGNSAPDKSGLPSDRFSAERTGGSVSTLTIQRTQQEDSAVYLCASSRPGTGVGGYTFGSGTRLTVV.

This chain joins TRBV24-1 and TRBJ2-1; 12 nucleotides line up with TRBD2. V gave up 3 bases and J gave up 0 bases; unmatched junction bases: 8. Germline assignment: CDR1 KGHDR and CDR2 SFDVKD. The CDR3 covers 19 residues. CDR3 coding DNA: TGTGCCACCAGTGATCCGGGACTAGCGGGTGATAGCTCCTACAATGAGCAGTTCTTC. Protein product: CATSDPGLAGDSSYNEQFF.

This clonotype was picked up many times. This CDR3 reads CASSYNGYGETQYF. The DNA of the CDR3 is TGTGCCAGCAGTTACAATGGGTACGGGGAGACCCAGTACTTC. This chain links TRBV6-5 with TRBJ2-5; D remains unclear. This CDR3 contains 14 residues. Trimming cost V 2 bases and J 5 bases, with 12 bases left between them. Per the germline V gene, CDR1 is MNHEY and CDR2 is SVGAGI.

This clonotype has ten or more counts. The chain employs TRBV3-1 and TRBJ2-1, with 10 bases that match TRBD2. After removal of 3 bases from V and 10 bases from J, the junction contained 21 bases not matched to a gene. This CDR3 contains 19 residues. The V gene's germline CDR1 is LGHDT and CDR2 YNNKEL (reference sequence). CDR3 amino acids: CASSHTEGSGLAGVWEQFF. CDR3 DNA: TGTGCCAGCAGCCATACGGAAGGTAGCGGGCTAGCGGGAGTATGGGAGCAGTTCTTC.

This clonotype was counted only a few times. This chain uses TRBV18 with TRBJ2-5; maybe TRBD1 (6 bases). This CDR3 region has 14 residues. CDR1 and CDR2 from the germline V gene are KGHSH and LQKENI. Trimming cost V 3 bases and J 0 bases, with 8 bases left between them. As DNA, the CDR3 is TGTGCCAGCTCACCGACAGGAAACCAAGAGACCCAGTACTTC. This codes for CASSPTGNQETQYF. Variable domain in full (rest from reference TRBV18 and TRBJ2-5): NAGVMQNPRHLVRRRGQEARLRCSPMKGHSHVYWYRQLPEEGLKFMVYLQKENIIDESGMPKERFSAEFPKEGPSILRIQQVVRGDSAAYFCASSPTGNQETQYFGPGTRLLVL.

This clonotype appeared a few times. This chain links TRBV7-6 with TRBJ1-2; 10 bases fit TRBD1. J lost 6 bases, V lost 3 bases, and 13 bases had no gene match. The CDR3 contains 17 residues. Germline V lookup: CDR1 SGHVS, CDR2 FNYEAQ. Here the CDR3 DNA reads TGTGCCAGCAGCTTCACCCTCGGGGGACAGGGGAAGAATGGCTACACCTTC. Protein product: CASSFTLGGQGKNGYTF.

The rearrangement links TRBV12-3 or TRBV12-4 to TRBJ2-3; 9 nucleotides match TRBD2. The length of the CDR3 is 16 residues. V shed 6 bases and J 7 bases; nucleotides not matched to a gene: 14. CDR3 in DNA: TGTGCCAGCAGCCCTTCCGGGCGGGGGGGGCGGCATACGCAGTATTTT. Translated, it gives CASSPSGRGGRHTQYF.